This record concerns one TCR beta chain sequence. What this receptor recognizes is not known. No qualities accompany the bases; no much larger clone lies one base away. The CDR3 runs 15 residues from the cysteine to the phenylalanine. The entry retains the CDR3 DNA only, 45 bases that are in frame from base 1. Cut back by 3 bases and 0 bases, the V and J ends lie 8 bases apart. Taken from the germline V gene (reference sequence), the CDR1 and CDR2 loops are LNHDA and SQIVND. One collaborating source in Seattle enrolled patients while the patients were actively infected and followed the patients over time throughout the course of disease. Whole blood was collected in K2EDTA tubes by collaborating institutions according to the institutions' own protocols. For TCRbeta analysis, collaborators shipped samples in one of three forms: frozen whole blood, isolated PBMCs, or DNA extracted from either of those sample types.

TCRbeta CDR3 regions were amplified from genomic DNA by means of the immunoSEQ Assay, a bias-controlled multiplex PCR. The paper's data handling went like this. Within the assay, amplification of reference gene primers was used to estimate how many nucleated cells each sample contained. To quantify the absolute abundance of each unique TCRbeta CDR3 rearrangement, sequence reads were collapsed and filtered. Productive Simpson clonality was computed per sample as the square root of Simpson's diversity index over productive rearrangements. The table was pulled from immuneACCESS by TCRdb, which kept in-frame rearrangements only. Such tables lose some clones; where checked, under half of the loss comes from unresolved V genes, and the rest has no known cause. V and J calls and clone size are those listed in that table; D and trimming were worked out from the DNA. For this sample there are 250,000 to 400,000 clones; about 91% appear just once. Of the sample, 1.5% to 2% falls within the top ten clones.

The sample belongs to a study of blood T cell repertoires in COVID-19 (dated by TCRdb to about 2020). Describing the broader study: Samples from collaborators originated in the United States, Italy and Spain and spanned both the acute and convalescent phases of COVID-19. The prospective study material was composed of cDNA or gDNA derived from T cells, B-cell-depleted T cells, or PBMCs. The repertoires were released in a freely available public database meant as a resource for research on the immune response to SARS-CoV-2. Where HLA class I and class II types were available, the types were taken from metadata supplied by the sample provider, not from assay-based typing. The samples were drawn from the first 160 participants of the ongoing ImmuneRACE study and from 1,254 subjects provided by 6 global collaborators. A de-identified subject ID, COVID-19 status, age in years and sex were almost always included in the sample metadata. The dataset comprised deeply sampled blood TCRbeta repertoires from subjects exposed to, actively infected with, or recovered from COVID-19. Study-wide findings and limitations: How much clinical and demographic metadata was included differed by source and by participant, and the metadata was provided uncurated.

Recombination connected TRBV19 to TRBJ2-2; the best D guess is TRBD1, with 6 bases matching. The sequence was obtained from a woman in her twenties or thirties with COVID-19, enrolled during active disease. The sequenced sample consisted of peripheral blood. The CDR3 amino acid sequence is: CASSMSGANTGELFF. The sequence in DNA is TGTGCCAGTAGTATGTCAGGGGCGAACACCGGGGAGCTGTTTTTT.